Sequencing of this T cell receptor (beta chain) was carried out in a study of T cells in Graves' hyperthyroidism and ophthalmopathy. Comment on this clonotype: The antigen remains undetermined.

Uncontrolled infection, other autoimmune disease, pregnancy or lactation disqualified patients from enrolment. Clinical symptoms, serum thyroxine, TRAb, thyroid ultrasound and orbital computed tomography informed diagnoses. Points from the study as a whole: From stable hyperthyroidism, ophthalmopathy was separated by a 13 V-J model. Most expanded thyroid clonotypes above 0.001 also appeared in blood.

Germline V gene lookup returns CDR1 DFQATT and CDR2 SNEGSKA (reference sequence). The V end lost 3 bases, the J end lost 5 bases, and 14 bases lay between the germline ends. The CDR3 contains 13 residues. RNA transcripts provided the source from which TCR beta CDR3 regions were amplified. Initially, a first-round RT-PCR of the TCR CDR3 employed the HTBI primer set. TCRdb passed the multiplex PCR reads through MiXCR, listing each CDR3 protein once. The repertoire holds approximately 400,000 distinct CDR3 sequences, with around 13% as singletons. The sequencing input was blood. This TCR derives from a woman in her thirties with Graves' ophthalmopathy. The chain recombines TRBV20-1 with TRBJ2-7, with D unresolved. CDR3 protein: CSASRAIRDEQYF. CDR3 in DNA: TGCAGTGCTAGTCGCGCGATTAGAGACGAGCAGTACTTC.